This paragraph covers one TCR beta chain sequence. The antigen remains unidentified. These data come from a study of cytomegalovirus exposure and HLA in healthy donors. Findings of the study overall: Investigators reported approximately 170 TCR beta chains as tied to cytomegalovirus. In vitro work confirmed that a few CMV-associated chains recognize CMV antigens.

The V gene's germline CDR1 is MNHEY and CDR2 SMNVEV (reference sequence). The length of the CDR3 is 16 residues. Deletions cut 0 bases from V and 3 bases from J, with 14 bases between. Generated by immunoSEQ multiplex PCR, the TCRdb table keeps only in-frame clones and is missing some. The table includes under 250,000 clones, just under 90% detected once. The sequenced sample was PBMCs. This sequence originates from a man aged 18 to 29 in good health and CMV-seronegative. The V gene is TRBV27, the J gene TRBJ2-5; D call uncertain. The CDR3 region is CASSLSRFTPEETQYF. The CDR3 DNA reads TGTGCCAGCAGTTTATCCCGCTTTACTCCCGAAGAGACCCAGTACTTC.